The T cell receptor beta chain described here comes from a study of monozygotic twins with inflammatory bowel disease. The CDR3 consists of 11 residues. CDR1 LNHDA and CDR2 SQIVND come from the germline V gene (reference sequence). From the 5' RACE reads, TCRdb lists one entry per CDR3 protein and no DNA. This sample's table has 420,000 or so distinct CDR3 sequences. The chain recombines TRBV19 with TRBJ1-5; TCRdb's D call, TRBD1, is unchecked because there is no DNA. The sequenced material came from blood. The receptor comes from a human donor with ulcerative colitis or Crohn's disease, or a healthy co-twin of an affected twin (not recorded which). The CDR3 reads CASSRGQPQHF.